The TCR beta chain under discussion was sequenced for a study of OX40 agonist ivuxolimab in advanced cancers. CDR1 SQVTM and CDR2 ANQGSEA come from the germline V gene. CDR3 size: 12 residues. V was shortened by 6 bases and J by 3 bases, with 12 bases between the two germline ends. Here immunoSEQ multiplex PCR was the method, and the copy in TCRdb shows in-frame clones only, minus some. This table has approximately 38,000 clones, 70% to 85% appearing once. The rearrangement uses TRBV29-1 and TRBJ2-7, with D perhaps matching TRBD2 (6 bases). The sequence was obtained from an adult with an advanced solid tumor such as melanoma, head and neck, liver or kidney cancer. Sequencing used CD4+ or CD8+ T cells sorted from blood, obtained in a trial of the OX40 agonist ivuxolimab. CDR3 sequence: CSVGGGGYEQYF. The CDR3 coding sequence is TGCAGCGTGGGGGGAGGAGGCTACGAGCAGTACTTC.